The 10 T cell receptor beta chains below come from one sample, sequenced in a study of blood T cell repertoires in COVID-19 (TCRdb year 2020). Libraries were prepared through the immunoSEQ multiplex PCR assay. TCRdb mirrors the immuneACCESS table, restricted to in-frame sequences. Some clones are absent from its copies; in checked studies, under half trace to an unresolved V gene, and the reason for the others is unknown. This sample has approximately 360,000 clones in its table, and approximately 88% of those were observed once. The top ten clones comprise over 1% of the sample. Sample: peripheral blood. These receptors originate from a middle-aged man with acute or convalescent COVID-19.

The CDR3, as DNA: TGTGCCAGCAGTTCCTTTAACTATGGCTACACCTTC. It yields the protein CASSSFNYGYTF. This chain uses TRBV6-5 with TRBJ1-2; D is uncertain. The V gene's germline CDR1 is MNHEY and CDR2 SVGAGI. CDR3 length: 12 amino acids. Trimming shortened V by 4 bases and J by 1 base, and 4 bases separated the two germline ends.

The chain employs TRBV28 and TRBJ1-5; no firm D call. V was trimmed by 3 bases and J by 6 bases, leaving 9 bases between them. The CDR3 is made up of 13 amino acids. Germline V gives CDR1 MDHEN, CDR2 SYDVKM. Here the CDR3 reads CASSFTAVQPQHF. DNA of the CDR3: TGTGCCAGCAGTTTTACGGCGGTTCAGCCCCAGCATTTT.

The V and J genes are TRBV9 and TRBJ1-4; D unresolved. V lost 0 bases, J lost 4 bases, and 10 bases lay in between. CDR1 is SGDLS, CDR2 YYNGEE, per germline. There are 15 residues in the CDR3. CDR3 residues: CASSVAGVDNEKLFF. CDR3 bases: TGTGCCAGCAGCGTAGCCGGGGTGGATAATGAAAAACTGTTTTTT. Supplemented by reference TRBV9 and TRBJ1-4, the full variable domain reads DSGVTQTPKHLITATGQRVTLRCSPRSGDLSVYWYQQSLDQGLQFLIQYYNGEERAKGNILERFSAQQFPDLHSELNLSSLELGDSALYFCASSVAGVDNEKLFFGSGTQLSVL.

This clone has only one observation. The V and J genes are TRBV18 and TRBJ1-5, with 7 positions matching TRBD1. J gave up 7 bases and V 3 bases, and 3 bases lay outside the gene matches. The germline V gene encodes CDR1 KGHSH and CDR2 LQKENI. There are 13 residues in the CDR3. The CDR3 region is CASSPEGAQPQHF. Written as DNA, the CDR3 is TGTGCCAGCTCACCTGAGGGGGCCCAGCCCCAGCATTTT.

In its sample, this clone was seen once. V is TRBV19 and J is TRBJ2-1; 9 nucleotides match TRBD2. Losses at the gene ends were 3 bases for V and 3 bases for J; bases not matched to a gene: 3. Per the germline V gene, CDR1 is LNHDA and CDR2 is SQIVND (reference sequence). The CDR3 extends over 15 amino acids. The DNA for the CDR3 is TGTGCCAGTAGTATTGGGCGGGGGGGCTACAATGAGCAGTTCTTC. Amino acids: CASSIGRGGYNEQFF.

This clone was found once. The V gene is TRBV5-1, the J gene TRBJ2-7; 9 nucleotides match TRBD1. The junction had 4 bases not matched to a gene; V was cut back by 0 bases and J by 3 bases. There are 15 residues in the CDR3. Germline V gene lookup returns CDR1 SGHRS and CDR2 YFSETQ. CDR3 sequence reads: CASSLDGQGYYEQYF. CDR3 nucleotides: TGCGCCAGCAGCTTGGATGGACAGGGGTACTACGAGCAGTACTTC.

This sequence joins TRBV4-1 and TRBJ1-4; 9 nucleotides match TRBD1. In germline, CDR1 is MGHRA, CDR2 YSYEKL. J lost 0 bases, V lost 5 bases, and 16 bases had no gene match. The CDR3 runs to 20 residues. The CDR3 coding sequence is TGCGCCAGCAGCTTACGTACTGGGACAGGGATTAGGGCAACTAATGAAAAACTGTTTTTT. The encoded protein is CASSLRTGTGIRATNEKLFF.

The J gene is TRBJ2-3, the V gene TRBV11-2; TRBD2 matches at 8 bases. The CDR3 consists of 13 residues. Trimming cost V 10 bases and J 5 bases; bases outside gene matches: 8. Per germline, CDR1 SGHAT and CDR2 FQNNGV. CDR3 loop: CAIPGLAGDTQYF. The CDR3 bases are TGTGCCATCCCCGGGCTAGCGGGAGATACGCAGTATTTT. Full variable domain (remainder filled in from reference TRBV11-2 and TRBJ2-3): EAGVAQSPRYKIIEKRQSVAFWCNPISGHATLYWYQQILGQGPKLLIQFQNNGVVDDSQLPKDRFSAERLKGVDSTLKIQPAKLEDSAVYLCAIPGLAGDTQYFGPGTRLTVL.

The chain links TRBV19 to TRBJ2-1, with D tentatively TRBD1 (5 bases). Trimming took off 2 bases at V and 0 bases at J, with 11 bases between the two ends. CDR1 is LNHDA and CDR2 is SQIVND in the germline V gene (reference sequence). This CDR3 comprises 16 residues. The CDR3, as DNA: TGTGCCAGTAGTATAAGGACACCCGTCTCCTACAATGAGCAGTTCTTC. Translating it yields CASSIRTPVSYNEQFF. The full variable domain, its missing parts supplied by reference TRBV19 and TRBJ2-1, is DGGITQSPKYLFRKEGQNVTLSCEQNLNHDAMYWYRQDPGQGLRLIYYSQIVNDFQKGDIAEGYSVSREKKESFPLTVTSAQKNPTAFYLCASSIRTPVSYNEQFFGPGTRLTVL.

This clone has a handful of counts. Here the CDR3 DNA reads TGTGCCTGGATCCTCCAGGGTATCGGCTCTGAAGCTTTCTTT. Its translation is CAWILQGIGSEAFF. The chain is built from TRBV30 and TRBJ1-1; perhaps TRBD1 as D (5 bases). There are 14 residues in the CDR3. Germline-derived CDR1 and CDR2 are GTSNPN and SVGIG (reference sequence). V lost 4 bases and J 6 bases, leaving 18 bases between the germline ends.